This is a list of T cell receptor beta chains from one sample in a study of cytomegalovirus exposure and HLA in healthy donors. Measured with immunoSEQ multiplex PCR; TCRdb has only the in-frame clones, and not every one. The sample shows some 130,000 clones, about 80% of them seen only once. Source material: PBMCs. These receptors were obtained from a man aged 30 to 39 in good health. Each CDR3 is given with its conserved first and last residue. Each record gives: V gene, J gene, D gene, clone size, CDR3 DNA, CDR3 protein. The D gene is left open where the match is weak. The size entry is marked missing in some rows and otherwise reads once, few, many or a size class.

V: TRBV13
J: TRBJ2-3
D: TRBD2
size: -
DNA: TGTGCCAGCAGCTTAGGCCTAAAGGCTAGCGGGAGTCGGGATACGCAGTATTTT
CDR3: CASSLGLKASGSRDTQYF

V: TRBV6-4
J: TRBJ2-7
D: TRBD1
size: -
DNA: TGTGCCAGCAGTGAGCAGGGGGTAAGCTCCTACGAGCAGTACTTC
CDR3: CASSEQGVSSYEQYF

V: TRBV9
J: TRBJ2-1
D: -
size: -
DNA: TGTGCCAGCAGCGTGTGGCAGTCCTACAATGAGCAGTTCTTC
CDR3: CASSVWQSYNEQFF

V: TRBV7-8
J: TRBJ2-3
D: TRBD2
size: -
DNA: TGTGCCAGCAGCTTAGCTTTTGCTAGCGGGACCCACACAGATACGCAGTATTTT
CDR3: CASSLAFASGTHTDTQYF

V: TRBV10-1
J: TRBJ2-5
D: -
size: -
DNA: TGCGCCAGCAGTGAGTCGTCGGGGACCCAGTACTTC
CDR3: CASSESSGTQYF

V: TRBV7-9
J: TRBJ2-7
D: -
size: -
DNA: TGTGCCAGCAGCTTAGAGTTGGGTCAGGAGGGCTACGAGCAGTACTTC
CDR3: CASSLELGQEGYEQYF

V: TRBV29-1
J: TRBJ1-2
D: -
size: -
DNA: TGCAGCGTTGAAAAGGGGGGGTTTGGACAGCTTTACTATGGCTACACCTTC
CDR3: CSVEKGGFGQLYYGYTF

V: TRBV6-1
J: TRBJ2-5
D: -
size: few
DNA: TGTGCCAGCAACAACGGGGGACTGCACTACTTC
CDR3: CASNNGGLHYF

V: TRBV5-1
J: TRBJ2-1
D: -
size: -
DNA: TGCGCCAGCAGCTTGAGGGGACTCTCTTTGAGTTACAATGAGCAGTTCTTC
CDR3: CASSLRGLSLSYNEQFF

V: TRBV10-3
J: TRBJ2-7
D: -
size: -
DNA: TGTGCCATCAGTGAGTCAGTGGGCCCGTACGAGCAGTACTTC
CDR3: CAISESVGPYEQYF

V: TRBV6-5
J: TRBJ1-5
D: TRBD1
size: -
DNA: TGTGCCAGCAGTTCCGGACAGGGCTGGGATCAGCCCCAGCATTTT
CDR3: CASSSGQGWDQPQHF

V: TRBV7-2
J: TRBJ2-1
D: TRBD2
size: few
DNA: TGTGCCAGCAGCCCCGGGAGGGAAGAGCAGTTCTTC
CDR3: CASSPGREEQFF

V: TRBV27
J: TRBJ1-5
D: TRBD1
size: -
DNA: TGTGCCATCAAGACAGGGCTTAGCAATCAGCCCCAGCATTTT
CDR3: CAIKTGLSNQPQHF

V: TRBV5-1
J: TRBJ2-5
D: TRBD1
size: -
DNA: TGCGCCAGCAGCGGGACAGGGGAGACCCAGTACTTC
CDR3: CASSGTGETQYF

V: TRBV18
J: TRBJ2-7
D: -
size: once
DNA: TGTGCCAGCTCAGCATCTGCCGGGGAGACCTACGAGCAGTACTTC
CDR3: CASSASAGETYEQYF

V: TRBV5-4
J: TRBJ2-5
D: -
size: -
DNA: TGTGCCAGCAGCTTGGCCGCAGGGAGGAAGACCCAGTACTTC
CDR3: CASSLAAGRKTQYF

V: TRBV5-4
J: TRBJ2-2
D: TRBD2
size: -
DNA: TGTGCCAGCAGCCCGGGGGGGAGGGCCTTCACCGGGGAGCTGTTTTTT
CDR3: CASSPGGRAFTGELFF

V: TRBV5-8
J: TRBJ2-3
D: TRBD2
size: -
DNA: TGTGCCAGCAGCTTGGCCACCGGGGGGTCGCAGTATTTT
CDR3: CASSLATGGSQYF

V: TRBV13
J: TRBJ2-7
D: TRBD2
size: -
DNA: TGTGCCAGCAGCTCGGGGGCCGGGAGGGCCCCCTACGAGCAGTACTTC
CDR3: CASSSGAGRAPYEQYF

V: TRBV12-5
J: TRBJ1-5
D: -
size: -
DNA: TGTGCTAGTGGTTCAACCCCCATTGAAACGGGTCAGCCCCAGCATTTT
CDR3: CASGSTPIETGQPQHF

V: TRBV5-4
J: TRBJ2-1
D: TRBD2
size: once
DNA: TGTGCCAGCAGCTTGACAGGACTAGCGGGAGGAGGGCTTGGGAATGAGCAGTTCTTC
CDR3: CASSLTGLAGGGLGNEQFF

V: TRBV19
J: TRBJ2-1
D: -
size: -
DNA: TGTGCCAGTAGTGCGGGACCATCAGCCCTCAATGAGCAGTTCTTC
CDR3: CASSAGPSALNEQFF

V: TRBV27
J: TRBJ1-2
D: -
size: -
DNA: TGTGCCAGCAGACGGGGGGGAGGGAACTATGGCTACACCTTC
CDR3: CASRRGGGNYGYTF

V: TRBV13
J: TRBJ2-1
D: TRBD1
size: -
DNA: TGTGCCAGCAGCGCAGCTGGGACAGGAGCCTACAATGAGCAGTTCTTC
CDR3: CASSAAGTGAYNEQFF

V: TRBV7-9
J: TRBJ2-1
D: -
size: -
DNA: TGTGCCAGCAGCTTTCGCGGGGCTGAGCAGTTCTTC
CDR3: CASSFRGAEQFF

V: TRBV7-8
J: TRBJ2-1
D: TRBD2
size: -
DNA: TGTGCCAGCAGCTTAGGAAGGCTAGCGGGAGCCGATGAGCAGTTCTTC
CDR3: CASSLGRLAGADEQFF

V: TRBV2
J: TRBJ1-5
D: -
size: -
DNA: TGTGCCAGCAGTGGGGGGGGCAATCAGCCCCAGCATTTT
CDR3: CASSGGGNQPQHF

V: TRBV5-4
J: TRBJ1-2
D: -
size: -
DNA: TGTGCCAGCAGCTTGGGTCCTTCTAACTATGGCTACACCTTC
CDR3: CASSLGPSNYGYTF

V: TRBV7-9
J: TRBJ1-2
D: TRBD1
size: -
DNA: TGTGCCAGCAGCCAATACAGGGGGCGTGACTATGGCTACACCTTC
CDR3: CASSQYRGRDYGYTF

V: TRBV19
J: TRBJ2-7
D: -
size: -
DNA: TGTGCCAGCGCTAGCGACCTCTCCTACGAGCAGTACTTC
CDR3: CASASDLSYEQYF

V: TRBV7-9
J: TRBJ1-1
D: TRBD1
size: -
DNA: TGTGCCAGCAGCTTAGGGGACAGAGAGAACACTGAAGCTTTCTTT
CDR3: CASSLGDRENTEAFF

V: TRBV5-8
J: TRBJ2-1
D: -
size: -
DNA: TGTGCCAGCAGCCAGACCTGGAGGGAGCAGTTCTTC
CDR3: CASSQTWREQFF

V: TRBV27
J: TRBJ2-7
D: TRBD2
size: -
DNA: TGTGCCAGCAGAGTAAGAGTAGCGGGAGCCTACGAGCAGTACTTC
CDR3: CASRVRVAGAYEQYF

V: TRBV19
J: TRBJ1-2
D: -
size: few
DNA: TGTGCCAGTAGTATAGCAGGGTCTTACTCTGGCTACACCTTC
CDR3: CASSIAGSYSGYTF

V: TRBV29-1
J: TRBJ2-7
D: TRBD1
size: few
DNA: TGCAGCGTTGTGGACAGGGGGCAAGGCGAGCAGTACTTC
CDR3: CSVVDRGQGEQYF